Here is one T cell receptor beta chain with its context. What it binds is not known. V was clipped by 5 bases and J by 2 bases; unmatched bases: 10. This CDR3 is built from 16 residues. Germline V lookup: CDR1 PRHDT, CDR2 FYEKMQ (reference sequence). These data belong to a study of T cells in narcolepsy. Study-wide results and caveats: Same-patient CSF and blood CD4+ T cell clonotypes included HCRT-specific and TRIB2-specific autoreactive ones. Reportedly, autoreactive clonotypes were serially detected in patients' blood but not controls'. Autoreactive clone sequences were missing from some blood memory CD4+ repertoires.

Sequencing used immunoSEQ multiplex PCR; TCRdb keeps in-frame clones, though not all of them. Of about 24,000 clones in the sample, approximately 82% were seen once. The chain couples TRBV13 to TRBJ1-2; 8 nucleotides align to TRBD1. The sequence derives from a human donor in good health. Source material: memory (CD45RA-) CD4+ T cells from blood. Written as DNA, the CDR3 is TGTGCCAGCAGCCCTACCGGACAGGGTCAAAACTATGGCTACACCTTC. It translates to CASSPTGQGQNYGYTF.